The 14 T cell receptor beta chains below all came from one sample that was sequenced in a study of memory CD4+ T cells and cytomegalovirus serostatus. Only in-frame clones appear in the TCRdb table, and some are missing; sequencing was by immunoSEQ multiplex PCR. The table has over 65,000 clones, around 82% seen once. Single viable CD3+CD4+CD8-CD45RO+ cells were sorted as the memory CD4+ T cells. The material sequenced was memory CD4+ T cells from blood. The receptors come from an adult in good health and CMV-seropositive.

This chain links TRBV30 with TRBJ2-5; tentative D call: TRBD2 (5 bases). Germline V gives CDR1 GTSNPN, CDR2 SVGIG (reference sequence). CDR3 length equals 12 residues. V lost 4 bases and J 1 base, leaving 7 bases between the germline ends. CDR3 in DNA: TGTGCCTGGAATGCGGGCCAAGAGACCCAGTACTTC. It translates to CAWNAGQETQYF.

The chain employs TRBV5-1 and TRBJ2-6; possibly TRBD2 for D (6 bases). V lost 0 bases and J lost 1, with 8 bases in between. Looked up from germline, CDR1 is SGHRS and CDR2 is YFSETQ. The CDR3 runs to 16 residues. The CDR3 bases are TGCGCCAGCAGCTTGGAGGCGGGATCTGGGGCCAACGTCCTGACTTTC. Protein product: CASSLEAGSGANVLTF.

The V gene is TRBV2, the J gene TRBJ1-1; D remains unclear. V was clipped by 4 bases and J by 4 bases, with 13 bases between them. The germline gives CDR1 SNHLY, CDR2 FYNNEI. The CDR3 is made up of 14 amino acids. The CDR3 sequence is CASSVAPGGTEAFF. CDR3 nucleotide sequence: TGTGCCAGCAGTGTAGCTCCGGGTGGCACTGAAGCTTTCTTT.

The V call is TRBV7-8, the J call TRBJ1-5; D call uncertain. Trimming stripped 5 bases from V and 6 bases from J, with 17 bases between. This CDR3 comprises 15 residues. The germline V gene encodes CDR1 SGHVS and CDR2 FQNEAQ. DNA of the CDR3: TGTGCCAGCAGCCCCTATGATCCAGACGTTCAGCCCCAGCATTTT. The encoded protein is CASSPYDPDVQPQHF.

The CDR3 region is CASSLAGGRPMDTQYF. Here the CDR3 DNA reads TGTGCCAGCAGTTTGGCGGGGGGGCGGCCGATGGATACGCAGTATTTT. The chain has TRBV28 and TRBJ2-3, with 9 bases fitting TRBD2. CDR1 is MDHEN and CDR2 is SYDVKM in the germline V gene. The CDR3 has 16 residues. V dropped 3 bases and J dropped 6; count of bases not matched to a gene: 10. The variable domain in full, completed from reference TRBV28 and TRBJ2-3, reads DVKVTQSSRYLVKRTGEKVFLECVQDMDHENMFWYRQDPGLGLRLIYFSYDVKMKEKGDIPEGYSVSREKKERFSLILESASTNQTSMYLCASSLAGGRPMDTQYFGPGTRLTVL.

This chain uses TRBV21-1 with TRBJ2-1; TRBD1, as called in the table, went unchecked against the DNA. TRBV21-1 is a pseudogene. The length of the CDR3 is 15 residues. The CDR3 spells CASSLRQDRGNEQFF. The CDR3 DNA sequence: TGTGCCAGCAGCCTCAGACAGGACAGGGGCAATGAGCAGTTCTTC.

Details on this clone: Other DNA sequences in the same sample also yield this CDR3. V and J are TRBV28 and TRBJ2-7, with unresolved D. The CDR3 consists of 13 residues. CDR1 and CDR2 from the germline V gene are MDHEN and SYDVKM. Trimming removed 5 bases from V and 2 bases from J, with 10 bases in between. The CDR3 bases are TGTGCCAGCAGTCTTAGTCCAACCTACGAGCAGTACTTC. Its protein is CASSLSPTYEQYF.

The gene calls are TRBV6-1 and TRBJ1-2; TRBD1 aligns across 8 bases. This CDR3 comprises 14 residues. Germline trimming cut 1 base from V and 3 bases from J; bases unmatched to any gene: 1. Looked up from germline, CDR1 is MNHNS and CDR2 is SASEGT. CDR3 residues: CASSEVTGDYGYTF. The CDR3 DNA sequence: TGTGCCAGCAGTGAAGTGACAGGGGACTATGGCTACACCTTC.

The chain recombines TRBV9 with TRBJ2-5, with D hard to call. This CDR3 contains 13 residues. Germline CDR1 reads SGDLS; CDR2 reads YYNGEE. V lost 2 bases to trimming and J lost 5 bases, with 10 bases between them. The CDR3 DNA sequence: TGTGCCAGCAGCGTCACAGAAGGGGAGACCCAGTACTTC. This gives the protein CASSVTEGETQYF.

The chain recombines TRBV11-3 with TRBJ1-1; tentative D call: TRBD1 (5 bases). CDR1 is SGHNT and CDR2 is YENEEA in the germline V gene. V gave up 5 bases and J gave up 9 bases, with 13 bases separating them. CDR3 length: 12 residues. CDR3 DNA: TGTGCCAGCAGCGAAAGGACAAACCAAGCTTTCTTT. This codes for CASSERTNQAFF.

The chain links TRBV18 to TRBJ2-7, with D tentatively TRBD2 (5 bases). Germline lookup yields CDR1 KGHSH and CDR2 LQKENI. V was clipped by 6 bases and J by 5 bases, with 14 bases between them. This CDR3 spans 13 amino acids. This CDR3 is CASSTQARDEQYF. The CDR3 DNA reads TGTGCCAGCTCGACCCAAGCGCGGGACGAGCAGTACTTC. Full variable domain (missing parts from reference TRBV18 and TRBJ2-7): NAGVMQNPRHLVRRRGQEARLRCSPMKGHSHVYWYRQLPEEGLKFMVYLQKENIIDESGMPKERFSAEFPKEGPSILRIQQVVRGDSAAYFCASSTQARDEQYFGPGTRLTVT.

The rearrangement uses TRBV19 and TRBJ1-5; possibly TRBD1 for D (5 bases). V shed 4 bases and J shed 7 bases, with 20 bases lying between them. This CDR3 spans 16 amino acids. The germline V gene encodes CDR1 LNHDA and CDR2 SQIVND (reference sequence). CDR3 nucleotide sequence: TGTGCCAGTAGTACGCCCCCCGGCAGGTCAGGGCAGCCCCAGCATTTT. Encoded protein: CASSTPPGRSGQPQHF.

This chain links TRBV27 with TRBJ2-1; possibly TRBD2 for D (6 bases). Between the trimmed V and J ends, which lost 3 bases and 7 bases, there was a span of 25 bases. Per the germline V gene, CDR1 is MNHEY and CDR2 is SMNVEV (reference sequence). There are 18 residues in the CDR3. The CDR3 spells CASSFNYFPGVTDNEQFF. For the CDR3, the DNA is TGTGCCAGCAGTTTCAATTATTTCCCGGGAGTTACAGATAATGAGCAGTTCTTC.

This clone has only one observation. DNA for the CDR3: TGTGCCAGCAGCTTGATGTGGACAGGCTATGGCTACACCTTC. Its translation is CASSLMWTGYGYTF. This chain links TRBV7-2 with TRBJ1-2; 7 bases line up with TRBD1. V trimming: 3 bases; J trimming: 4 bases; junction bases outside the gene matches: 5. The V gene's germline CDR1 is SGHTA and CDR2 FQGNSA. CDR3 length: 14 residues.